These 22 T cell receptor beta chains share one sample of origin, sequenced in a study of blood T cell repertoires in COVID-19. Libraries were prepared by immunoSEQ multiplex PCR; TCRdb keeps only in-frame clonotypes and omits some of them. The sample contains roughly 50,000 clones, more than 80% of which appear only once. Sequences were obtained from peripheral blood. Receptors originate from a human donor in a cohort sampled during active COVID-19.

The J gene is TRBJ1-5, the V gene TRBV7-9; no clear D gene. Trimming left V 5 bases short and J 1 base short, with 12 bases between. Germline V lookup: CDR1 SEHNR, CDR2 FQNEAQ (reference sequence). The CDR3 consists of 15 residues. The CDR3 nucleotides are TGTGCCAGCAGCCTGGGTCAGGCCAGCAATCAGCCCCAGCATTTT. The encoded protein is CASSLGQASNQPQHF.

V is TRBV11-1 and J is TRBJ2-7, with 8 bases lining up with TRBD1. The germline CDR1 and CDR2 sequences are SGHAT and FQDESV (reference sequence). J lost 6 bases, V lost 3 bases, and 7 bases had no gene match. The CDR3 consists of 14 residues. This chain's CDR3 is CASSFRQGNTEQYF. The DNA of the CDR3 is TGTGCCAGCAGCTTTAGACAGGGGAACACCGAGCAGTACTTC.

This chain uses TRBV6-5 with TRBJ2-7; 8 bases fit TRBD1. The CDR3 covers 14 residues. Germline V gene data show CDR1 as MNHEY and CDR2 as SVGAGI. The V segment lost 7 bases and the J segment 2 bases; nucleotides outside the gene matches: 7. The CDR3 sequence is CASNSGQATYEQYF. For the CDR3, the DNA is TGTGCCAGCAACTCGGGACAGGCGACCTACGAGCAGTACTTC.

This chain joins TRBV6-5 and TRBJ2-7; 10 nucleotides line up with TRBD1. The CDR3 runs to 14 residues. CDR1 is MNHEY, CDR2 SVGAGI, per germline. With V trimmed by 6 bases and J by 4 bases, 6 bases remained unmatched. CDR3 coding DNA: TGTGCCAGCAGACGCCGGGACAGGGGTTACGAGCAGTACTTC. It encodes CASRRRDRGYEQYF.

This clone was counted a single time. The rearrangement links TRBV7-3 to TRBJ2-1, with 7 bases lining up with TRBD1. Germline loops: CDR1 SGHTA, CDR2 FQGTGA. This CDR3 spans 17 amino acids. V shed 5 bases and J 3 bases; nucleotides not matched to a gene: 13. The CDR3 nucleotides read TGTGCCAGCAGCCCGTCGTCTGTAGGGGGCGGCTACAATGAGCAGTTCTTC. Residues: CASSPSSVGGGYNEQFF.

This clone was found a few times. The gene calls are TRBV6-5 and TRBJ1-2, with 7 positions matching TRBD1. V dropped 6 bases and J dropped 8; count of bases not matched to a gene: 9. The CDR3 totals 13 residues. Looked up from germline, CDR1 is MNHEY and CDR2 is SVGAGI. CDR3 sequence: CASRSEGAGGYTF. DNA for the CDR3: TGTGCCAGCAGGTCGGAGGGGGCGGGGGGCTACACCTTC.

This sequence joins TRBV6-5 and TRBJ1-6; 10 nucleotides align to TRBD1. Germline values: CDR1 MNHEY, CDR2 SVGAGI. CDR3 length equals 14 residues. V was pared by 7 bases and J by 7 bases, with 4 bases of the junction left unmatched. The CDR3 DNA reads TGTGCCAGCAATCGGGACAGGGGCAATTCACCCCTCCACTTT. Translating gives CASNRDRGNSPLHF.

The count of this clone is one. The V and J genes are TRBV2 and TRBJ2-2; 9 bases are a match to TRBD1. CDR3 length equals 16 residues. The trim removed 5 bases at V and 7 bases at J, leaving 11 bases unmatched. The germline V gene encodes CDR1 SNHLY and CDR2 FYNNEI. In DNA, the CDR3 is TGTGCCAGCAGTCACCACTACAGGGGGCCGGGCGGGGAGCTGTTTTTT. It codes for CASSHHYRGPGGELFF.

This clone was found once. This chain links TRBV7-2 with TRBJ2-5; 11 positions agree with TRBD2. The CDR3 runs to 13 residues. Trimming at V came to 5 bases and at J to 11 bases, leaving 7 bases not matched to a gene. Per germline, CDR1 SGHTA and CDR2 FQGNSA. Written as DNA, the CDR3 is TGTGCCAGCAGCCGTAGCGGGGGGGCCACACAGTACTTC. Protein: CASSRSGGATQYF.

This chain uses TRBV4-1 with TRBJ1-4; the D is unclear. The V and J ends lost 3 bases and 6 bases respectively, with 17 bases between them. Germline-derived CDR1 and CDR2 are MGHRA and YSYEKL. The CDR3 has 16 amino acids. The chain's CDR3 is CASSHQYMIVDEKLFF. The CDR3 DNA reads as TGCGCCAGCAGCCACCAATACATGATTGTGGATGAAAAACTGTTTTTT.

The chain uses TRBV6-5 and TRBJ2-7; possibly TRBD1 for D (6 bases). Germline lookup yields CDR1 MNHEY and CDR2 SVGAGI. With 7 bases removed from V and 3 bases from J, the gap between germline ends came to 13 bases. The CDR3 length is 13 residues. CDR3 coding DNA: TGTGCCAGCAAAGAGGGGGTCCTCTACGAGCAGTACTTC. This codes for CASKEGVLYEQYF.

The chain carries TRBV7-8 and TRBJ1-5, with TRBD1 identical over 12 bases. With V trimmed by 0 bases and J by 7 bases, 7 bases remained unmatched. The CDR3 is 17 residues long. Germline assignment: CDR1 SGHVS and CDR2 FQNEAQ. CDR3 coding DNA: TGTGCCAGCAGCTTAGCGGGACAGGGGGCGGGTAGGCAGCCCCAGCATTTT. Protein product: CASSLAGQGAGRQPQHF.

CDR3 sequence: CSASGRAGNQPQHF. The CDR3 coding sequence is TGCAGTGCTAGTGGCAGGGCAGGTAATCAGCCCCAGCATTTT. The gene calls are TRBV20-1 and TRBJ1-5; possible D gene TRBD1, 5 bases. The CDR3 covers 14 residues. V lost 3 bases, J lost 4 bases, and 13 bases lay in between. Germline V gives CDR1 DFQATT, CDR2 SNEGSKA (reference sequence).

The genes are TRBV6-2 or TRBV6-3 and TRBJ2-5, with D possibly being TRBD2 (5 bases). V lost 5 bases and J 4 bases, leaving 17 bases between the germline ends. CDR3 length: 15 amino acids. The germline V gene encodes CDR1 MNHEY and CDR2 SVGEGT. The CDR3 DNA follows: TGTGCCAGCAGTACCCCTAGGAGGATCCCAGAGACCCAGTACTTC. Its protein is CASSTPRRIPETQYF.

The chain joins TRBV4-1 to TRBJ1-2, with D perhaps matching TRBD1 (6 bases). CDR1 and CDR2 from the germline V gene are MGHRA and YSYEKL. V dropped 4 bases and J dropped 4 bases, with 22 bases sitting between them. The CDR3 consists of 17 residues. CDR3: CASSPYHVQGRGYGYTF. CDR3 bases: TGCGCCAGCAGCCCCTATCATGTCCAGGGGCGCGGCTATGGCTACACCTTC.

V and J are TRBV6-1 and TRBJ2-1; 10 bases agree with TRBD2. CDR3 size: 16 residues. CDR1 and CDR2 (germline): MNHNS, SASEGT. Trimming cost V 4 bases and J 4 bases; bases outside gene matches: 7. CDR3 nucleotide sequence: TGTGCCAGCAGTGGGGAGACTAGCGGGCCTTACAATGAGCAGTTCTTC. This gives the protein CASSGETSGPYNEQFF.

V gene TRBV3-1 (or the pseudogene TRBV3-2) combines with J gene TRBJ1-4, with 8 bases that match TRBD1. Germline V lookup: CDR1 LGHDT, CDR2 YNNKEL (reference sequence). This CDR3 contains 17 residues. Trimming took 4 bases from V and 0 from J; bases not matched to a gene: 7. CDR3 sequence: CASSPYGQGATNEKLFF. The CDR3 nucleotides are TGTGCCAGCAGCCCCTACGGACAGGGAGCAACTAATGAAAAACTGTTTTTT.

This chain joins TRBV28 and TRBJ2-7; a weak D match, TRBD1 (6 bases). The CDR3 covers 15 residues. Trimming cost V 3 bases and J 0 bases, with 12 bases left between them. The germline gives CDR1 MDHEN, CDR2 SYDVKM. CDR3 DNA sequence: TGTGCCAGCAGTTTCACAGGGCAATTCTCCTACGAGCAGTACTTC. This translates into CASSFTGQFSYEQYF.

The chain joins TRBV3-1 (or the pseudogene TRBV3-2) to TRBJ1-1; D not certain. Germline V lookup: CDR1 LGHDT, CDR2 YNNKEL (reference sequence). This CDR3 spans 15 amino acids. V dropped 0 bases and J dropped 0 bases, with 8 bases sitting between them. The chain's CDR3 is CASSQDGLMNTEAFF. CDR3 coding DNA: TGTGCCAGCAGCCAAGATGGCCTCATGAACACTGAAGCTTTCTTT.

This chain connects TRBV5-1 to TRBJ2-5; D is uncertain. Trimming cost V 0 bases and J 2 bases, with 11 bases left between them. Germline CDR1 is SGHRS and CDR2 is YFSETQ. This CDR3 region has 15 residues. The CDR3 coding sequence is TGCGCCAGCAGCTTGGGACTCCGTGAACAAGAGACCCAGTACTTC. This encodes CASSLGLREQETQYF.

This clone was seen only once. V usage is TRBV5-6 and J usage is TRBJ1-4; D may be TRBD1 (6 bases). CDR1 and CDR2 from the germline V gene are SGHDT and YYEEEE. The CDR3 is made up of 15 amino acids. Trimming pared 0 bases from V and 8 bases from J, leaving 14 bases between. The CDR3 spells CASSLAGRGREKLFF. CDR3 bases: TGTGCCAGCAGCTTGGCTGGCAGGGGTAGAGAAAAACTGTTTTTT.

This chain uses TRBV10-3 with TRBJ1-1; a weak D match, TRBD1 (6 bases). Germline V gene data show CDR1 as ENHRY and CDR2 as SYGVKD. The CDR3 has 12 residues. The V gene lost 6 bases and the J gene lost 1 base, with 6 bases spanning the gap. CDR3 region: CAIRTGNTEAFF. CDR3 DNA: TGTGCCATCAGGACAGGGAACACTGAAGCTTTCTTT.